The next 7 T cell receptor beta chains were all read from a single sample in a study of cytomegalovirus exposure and HLA in healthy donors. It was with 60 Vbeta and 13 Jbeta primers that the PCR ran. Data came from immunoSEQ multiplex PCR; TCRdb stores just in-frame clones and leaves some out. The sample yields roughly 100,000 clones, roughly 9.4% seen once. The sample comprised PBMCs. All receptors derive from a middle-aged man in good health and CMV-seropositive.

The chain combines TRBV5-1 with TRBJ2-1; 14 bases are a match to TRBD2. Germline V gives CDR1 SGHRS, CDR2 YFSETQ. The CDR3 length is 16 residues. With V trimmed by 3 bases and J by 6 bases, 5 bases remained unmatched. The CDR3 DNA sequence: TGCGCCAGCAGCTACCAGGGACTAGCGGGAGTCAATGAGCAGTTCTTC. Its translation is CASSYQGLAGVNEQFF.

This clone is medium-sized (0.01 to 0.1%) by share. The chain recombines TRBV5-1 with TRBJ1-2; D not resolved. Trimming pared 0 bases from V and 2 bases from J, leaving 11 bases between. The CDR3 is made up of 15 amino acids. Germline V lookup: CDR1 SGHRS, CDR2 YFSETQ. This CDR3 is CASSLGGTENYGYTF. In nucleotides, the CDR3 is TGCGCCAGCAGCTTGGGCGGCACGGAGAACTATGGCTACACCTTC.

A few counts support this clone. This rearrangement joins TRBV27 to TRBJ2-3; 11 nucleotides align to TRBD2. CDR1 and CDR2 (germline): MNHEY, SMNVEV (reference sequence). J lost 0 bases, V lost 4 bases, and 3 bases had no gene match. The CDR3 contains 16 residues. This CDR3 is CASSSLAGVSTDTQYF. CDR3 nucleotide sequence: TGTGCCAGCAGTTCACTAGCGGGAGTTAGCACAGATACGCAGTATTTT.

This clone has more than one count but fewer than ten. The chain uses TRBV28 and TRBJ2-4; TRBD2 might be the D (5 bases). The germline CDR1 and CDR2 sequences are MDHEN and SYDVKM. This CDR3 is 15 amino acids long. Trimming took off 6 bases at V and 1 base at J, with 13 bases between the two ends. As DNA, the CDR3 is TGTGCCAGCAGCCTCCCACCGGGGGCCAAAAACATTCAGTACTTC. Translation: CASSLPPGAKNIQYF.

Only a few counts were recorded for this clone. This chain links TRBV6-1 with TRBJ2-7; TRBD1 is a possible D gene (6 bases). V was trimmed by 6 bases and J by 2 bases, leaving 14 bases between them. This CDR3 has 14 residues. CDR1 and CDR2 (germline): MNHNS, SASEGT. The DNA of the CDR3 is TGTGCCAGCAGGAAACAGGGAATTACCTACGAGCAGTACTTC. It yields the protein CASRKQGITYEQYF.

This clone was counted between two and nine times. The chain has TRBV19 and TRBJ2-5; TRBD2 aligns across 10 bases. With V trimmed by 6 bases and J by 6 bases, 10 bases remained unmatched. Germline CDR1 reads LNHDA; CDR2 reads SQIVND (reference sequence). This CDR3 has 15 residues. In DNA form, the CDR3 reads TGTGCCAGTAGATCTTTAGCGGGAGGTGTAAAGACCCAGTACTTC. Translation gives CASRSLAGGVKTQYF.

This clone was recorded a few times. The chain links TRBV5-1 to TRBJ1-1, with D perhaps matching TRBD1 (6 bases). This CDR3 is built from 16 residues. Germline V gives CDR1 SGHRS, CDR2 YFSETQ. Between the trimmed V and J ends, which lost 3 bases and 0 bases, there was a span of 15 bases. The CDR3: CASSSPGQRMNTEAFF. The CDR3 DNA reads as TGCGCCAGCAGCTCGCCTGGACAGAGAATGAACACTGAAGCTTTCTTT.